This T cell receptor (beta chain) comes out of a study of blood T cells in healthy people across ages. Study-wide findings and caveats: Per million T cells, the diversity of TCR beta decreased roughly linearly as age advanced. Reliance upon unsorted PBMCs precluded definitive naive versus antigen-experienced comparison. The diversity estimates, figures obtained from one million T cells, were considered underestimates.

On this clonotype: Its antigen is not identified.

CDR1 and CDR2 (germline): SGHDT, YYEEEE. The V segment lost 2 bases and the J segment 3 bases; nucleotides outside the gene matches: 5. The CDR3 runs 15 residues. A sample-barcoded 5' primer and a J-beta primer mix were used in a second PCR of roughly 7 to 12 cycles. Each cDNA was tagged by a template-switch adaptor containing 12 random nucleotides. In TCRdb, the 5' RACE reads were re-called with MiXCR into one record per CDR3 protein. The sample lists 650,000 to 800,000 distinct CDR3 sequences; 40% to 50% were seen once. Sequencing was performed on blood. The clonotype comes from a man aged 55 to 70 in good health. This sequence joins TRBV5-6 and TRBJ2-3; 8 nucleotides line up with TRBD2. Here the CDR3 DNA reads TGTGCCAGCAGCTTTCCGGGGGGGGAGACAGATACGCAGTATTTT. Its translation: CASSFPGGETDTQYF.